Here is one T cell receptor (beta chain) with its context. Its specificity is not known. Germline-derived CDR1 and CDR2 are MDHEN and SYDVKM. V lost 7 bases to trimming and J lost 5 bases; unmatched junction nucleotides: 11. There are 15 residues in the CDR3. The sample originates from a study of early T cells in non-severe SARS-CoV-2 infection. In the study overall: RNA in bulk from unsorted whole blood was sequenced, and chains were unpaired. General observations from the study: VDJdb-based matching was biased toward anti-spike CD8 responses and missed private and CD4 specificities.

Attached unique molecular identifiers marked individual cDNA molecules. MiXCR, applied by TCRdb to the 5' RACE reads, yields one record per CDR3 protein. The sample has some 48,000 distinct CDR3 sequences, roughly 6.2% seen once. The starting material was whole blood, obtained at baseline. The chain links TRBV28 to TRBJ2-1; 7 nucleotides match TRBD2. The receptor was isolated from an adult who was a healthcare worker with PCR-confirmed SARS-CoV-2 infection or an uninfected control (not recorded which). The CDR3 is CASTGRHGRNNEQFF. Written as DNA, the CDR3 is TGTGCCAGCACCGGAAGGCACGGGAGGAACAATGAGCAGTTCTTC. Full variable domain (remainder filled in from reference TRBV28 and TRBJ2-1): DVKVTQSSRYLVKRTGEKVFLECVQDMDHENMFWYRQDPGLGLRLIYFSYDVKMKEKGDIPEGYSVSREKKERFSLILESASTNQTSMYLCASTGRHGRNNEQFFGPGTRLTVL.